Each of the 8 T cell receptor beta chains below was sequenced from the same sample in a study of cytomegalovirus exposure and HLA in healthy donors. The PCR employed 60 Vbeta primers together with 13 Jbeta primers. Sequenced by immunoSEQ multiplex PCR; TCRdb stores in-frame clones only, minus some. Of 150,000 or so clones listed, almost 80% are singletons. Sequencing input: PBMCs. The origin of the receptors is a man in his forties or fifties in good health and CMV-seropositive.

CDR3 DNA: TGTGCCAGCTCACCAGTACGGTTGAACACTGAAGCTTTCTTT. Translation: CASSPVRLNTEAFF. The genes are TRBV18 and TRBJ1-1; D is ambiguous. V was trimmed by 2 bases and J by 0 bases, leaving 7 bases between them. The CDR3 loop spans 14 amino acids. Germline CDR1 is KGHSH and CDR2 is LQKENI.

This clone has only a few counts. The genes are TRBV7-9 and TRBJ1-5; possibly TRBD1 for D (5 bases). Trimming took off 1 base at V and 3 bases at J, with 7 bases between the two ends. This CDR3 is 14 amino acids long. The V gene's germline CDR1 is SEHNR and CDR2 FQNEAQ (reference sequence). The CDR3 here is CASSLEGSNQPQHF. The CDR3 region has the DNA TGTGCCAGCAGCTTAGAGGGGTCCAATCAGCCCCAGCATTTT.

This clone appeared a few times. The CDR3 DNA follows: TGTGCCAGCAGCTCAGTTCGGGGTGACACTGAAGCTTTCTTT. Amino acids: CASSSVRGDTEAFF. The chain combines TRBV5-4 with TRBJ1-1, with unresolved D. CDR1 and CDR2 from the germline V gene are SGHNT and YYREEE (reference sequence). The CDR3 spans 14 residues. Trimming shortened V by 3 bases and J by 3 bases, and 12 bases separated the two germline ends.

This rearrangement joins TRBV5-6 to TRBJ2-2, with D possibly being TRBD2 (5 bases). The germline gives CDR1 SGHDT, CDR2 YYEEEE. Trimming removed 1 base from V and 8 bases from J, with 12 bases in between. The CDR3 spans 14 residues. The CDR3 nucleotides are TGTGCCAGCAGCTTGTACTTCGCGGGTGGGGAGCTGTTTTTT. It codes for CASSLYFAGGELFF. The full variable domain, in which reference TRBV5-6 and TRBJ2-2 provide the parts outside the CDR3, is DAGVTQSPTHLIKTRGQQVTLRCSPKSGHDTVSWYQQALGQGPQFIFQYYEEEERQRGNFPDRFSGHQFPNYSSELNVNALLLGDSALYLCASSLYFAGGELFFGEGSRLTVL.

V gene TRBV7-7 combines with J gene TRBJ2-5, with 10 bases that match TRBD1. V lost 5 bases to trimming and J lost 5 bases; unmatched junction nucleotides: 5. Germline loops: CDR1 SSHAT, CDR2 FNYEAQ (reference sequence). The CDR3 spans 14 residues. The CDR3 coding sequence is TGTGCCAGCAGCCTGGGGGGACAGGGGGAGACCCAGTACTTC. This sequence encodes CASSLGGQGETQYF.

This clone was detected only once. This chain links TRBV5-1 with TRBJ2-3, with TRBD1 identical over 8 bases. V was pared by 5 bases and J by 0 bases, with 8 bases of the junction left unmatched. The CDR3 consists of 16 residues. Germline V CDR1 and CDR2: SGHRS, YFSETQ. The CDR3 DNA is TGCGCCAGCAGTTCCGGACAGGGAGCTAGCACAGATACGCAGTATTTT. As protein: CASSSGQGASTDTQYF. The full variable domain, in which reference TRBV5-1 and TRBJ2-3 provide the parts outside the CDR3, is KAGVTQTPRYLIKTRGQQVTLSCSPISGHRSVSWYQQTPGQGLQFLFEYFSETQRNKGNFPGRFSGRQFSNSRSEMNVSTLELGDSALYLCASSSGQGASTDTQYFGPGTRLTVL.

This clone was found once. V is TRBV11-2 and J is TRBJ2-7, with 10 positions matching TRBD1. The CDR3 spans 18 residues. CDR1 and CDR2 from the germline V gene are SGHAT and FQNNGV. The junction had 15 bases not matched to a gene; V was cut back by 5 bases and J by 2 bases. For the CDR3, the DNA is TGTGCCAGCAGCCAAATCCGTTTCCGGGACAGGGGCACCTACGAGCAGTACTTC. This encodes CASSQIRFRDRGTYEQYF.

The chain couples TRBV28 to TRBJ1-2; 7 bases map to TRBD1. The ends lost 2 bases at V and 3 bases at J; junction bases unmatched: 6. CDR1 and CDR2 (germline): MDHEN, SYDVKM. The CDR3 consists of 15 residues. Written as DNA, the CDR3 is TGTGCCAGCAGTTTAAGAGGAGGGGGCTACTATGGCTACACCTTC. Translation gives CASSLRGGGYYGYTF.